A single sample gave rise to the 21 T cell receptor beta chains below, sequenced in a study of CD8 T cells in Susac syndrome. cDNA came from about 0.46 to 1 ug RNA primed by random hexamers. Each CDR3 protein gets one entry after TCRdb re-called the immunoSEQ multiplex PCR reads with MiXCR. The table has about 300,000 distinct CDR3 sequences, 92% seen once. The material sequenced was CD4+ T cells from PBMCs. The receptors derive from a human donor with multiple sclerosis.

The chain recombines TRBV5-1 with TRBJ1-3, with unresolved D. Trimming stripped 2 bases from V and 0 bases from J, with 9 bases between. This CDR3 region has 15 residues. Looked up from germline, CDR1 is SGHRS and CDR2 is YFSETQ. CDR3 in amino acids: CASSFRGDSGNTIYF. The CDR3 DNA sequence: TGCGCCAGCAGCTTCCGGGGAGACTCTGGAAACACCATATATTTT.

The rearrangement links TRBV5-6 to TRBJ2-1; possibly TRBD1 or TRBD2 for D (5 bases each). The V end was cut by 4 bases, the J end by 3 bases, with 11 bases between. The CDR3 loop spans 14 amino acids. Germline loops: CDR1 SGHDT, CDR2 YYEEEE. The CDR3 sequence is CASSPGRLYNEQFF. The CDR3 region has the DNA TGTGCCAGCAGCCCGGGACGGCTCTACAATGAGCAGTTCTTC.

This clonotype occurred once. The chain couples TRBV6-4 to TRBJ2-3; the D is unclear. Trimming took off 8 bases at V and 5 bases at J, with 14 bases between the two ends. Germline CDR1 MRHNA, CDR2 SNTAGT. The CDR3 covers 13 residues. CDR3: CASSIDWGDTQYF. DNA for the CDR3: TGTGCCAGCTCAATAGACTGGGGAGATACGCAGTATTTT.

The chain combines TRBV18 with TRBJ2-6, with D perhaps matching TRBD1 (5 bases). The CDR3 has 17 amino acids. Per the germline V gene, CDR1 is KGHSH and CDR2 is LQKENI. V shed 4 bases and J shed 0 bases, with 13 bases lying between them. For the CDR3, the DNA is TGTGCCAGCTCACTAAACACAGGCGCCTCTGGGGCCAACGTCCTGACTTTC. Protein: CASSLNTGASGANVLTF.

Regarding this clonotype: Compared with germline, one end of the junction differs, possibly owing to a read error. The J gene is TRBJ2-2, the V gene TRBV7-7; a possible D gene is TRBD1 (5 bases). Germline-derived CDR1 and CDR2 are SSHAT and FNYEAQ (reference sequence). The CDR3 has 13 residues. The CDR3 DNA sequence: TGTGCTAGCAGCTCAGCAGGGACCGGGGAGCTGTTTTTT. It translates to CASSSAGTGELFF.

Here the CDR3 reads CASSRQSPNTEAFF. The DNA for the CDR3 is TGTGCCAGCAGCCGTCAGTCCCCTAACACTGAAGCTTTCTTT. The rearrangement joins TRBV3-1 to TRBJ1-1; D uncertain. The CDR3 runs to 14 residues. Trimming removed 4 bases at V and 2 bases at J, with 11 bases between. The germline CDR1 and CDR2 sequences are LGHDT and YNNKEL (reference sequence).

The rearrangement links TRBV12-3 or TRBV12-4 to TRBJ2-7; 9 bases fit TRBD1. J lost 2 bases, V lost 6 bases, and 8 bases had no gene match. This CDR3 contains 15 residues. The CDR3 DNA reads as TGTGCCAGCAGCCCGCTGGACAGGGGAACCTACGAGCAGTACTTC. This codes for CASSPLDRGTYEQYF.

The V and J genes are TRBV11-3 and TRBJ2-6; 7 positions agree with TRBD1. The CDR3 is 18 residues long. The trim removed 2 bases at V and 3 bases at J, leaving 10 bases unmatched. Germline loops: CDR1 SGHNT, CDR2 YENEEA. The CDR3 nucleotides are TGTGCCAGCAGCTTATCGACGGGACAGCGAGGTGGGGCCAACGTCCTGACTTTC. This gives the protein CASSLSTGQRGGANVLTF.

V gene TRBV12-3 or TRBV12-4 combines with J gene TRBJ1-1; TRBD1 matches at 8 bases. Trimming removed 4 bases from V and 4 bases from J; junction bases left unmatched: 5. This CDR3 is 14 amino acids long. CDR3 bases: TGTGCCAGCAGTTCGAGGACAGGGCCCACTGAAGCTTTCTTT. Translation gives CASSSRTGPTEAFF.

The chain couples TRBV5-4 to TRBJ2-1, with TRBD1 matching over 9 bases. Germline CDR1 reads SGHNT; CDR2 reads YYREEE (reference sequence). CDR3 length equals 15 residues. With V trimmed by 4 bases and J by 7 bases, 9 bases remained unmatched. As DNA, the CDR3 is TGTGCCAGCAGCCTTGCCGGGACAGGGTTAAATGAGCAGTTCTTC. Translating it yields CASSLAGTGLNEQFF.

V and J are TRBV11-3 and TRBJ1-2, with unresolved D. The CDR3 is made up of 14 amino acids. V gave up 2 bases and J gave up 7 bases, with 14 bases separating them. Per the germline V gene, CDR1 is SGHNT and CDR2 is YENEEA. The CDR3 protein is CASSLSGTALGYTF. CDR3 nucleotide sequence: TGTGCCAGCAGCTTATCCGGAACCGCACTTGGCTACACCTTC.

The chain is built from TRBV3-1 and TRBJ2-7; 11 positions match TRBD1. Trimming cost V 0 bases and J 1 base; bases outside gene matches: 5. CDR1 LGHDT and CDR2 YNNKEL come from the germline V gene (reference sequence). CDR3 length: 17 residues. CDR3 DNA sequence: TGTGCCAGCAGCCAAGATCTTGGACAGGGGGCATCCTACGAGCAGTACTTC. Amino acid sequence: CASSQDLGQGASYEQYF.

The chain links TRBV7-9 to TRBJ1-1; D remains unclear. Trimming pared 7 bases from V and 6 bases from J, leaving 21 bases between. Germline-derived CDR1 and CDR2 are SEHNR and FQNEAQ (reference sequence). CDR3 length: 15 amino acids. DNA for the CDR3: TGTGCCAGCAAGATTTCTTTACCCCCTGGCTCTGAAGCTTTCTTT. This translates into CASKISLPPGSEAFF.

This chain's CDR3 is CASSSGGAFNEQYF. The CDR3 nucleotides are TGTGCCAGCAGTAGCGGGGGGGCCTTCAACGAGCAGTACTTC. V is TRBV12-3 or TRBV12-4 and J is TRBJ2-7; 10 nucleotides align to TRBD2. CDR3 length equals 14 residues. V lost 5 bases, J lost 5 bases, and 6 bases stayed unmatched.

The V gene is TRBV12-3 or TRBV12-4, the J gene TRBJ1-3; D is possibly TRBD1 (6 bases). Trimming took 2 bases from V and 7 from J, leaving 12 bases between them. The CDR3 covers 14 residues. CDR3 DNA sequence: TGTGCCAGCAGTTTACTGGGACACCACAACACCATATATTTT. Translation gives CASSLLGHHNTIYF.

The CDR3 region is CASSFAGGGAEQYF. CDR3 sequence (DNA): TGTGCCAGCAGCTTCGCGGGTGGAGGGGCCGAGCAGTACTTC. This chain uses TRBV7-2 with TRBJ2-7; D might be TRBD2 (6 bases). Germline V CDR1 and CDR2: SGHTA, FQGNSA. Trimming removed 3 bases from V and 6 bases from J, with 15 bases in between. The CDR3 is 14 amino acids.

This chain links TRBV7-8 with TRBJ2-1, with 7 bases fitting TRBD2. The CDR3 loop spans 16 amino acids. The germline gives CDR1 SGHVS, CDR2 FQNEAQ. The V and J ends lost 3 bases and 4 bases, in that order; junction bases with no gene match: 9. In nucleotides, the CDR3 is TGTGCCAGCAGCTTGGGTGTTACTAGCGCGTACAATGAGCAGTTCTTC. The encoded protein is CASSLGVTSAYNEQFF.

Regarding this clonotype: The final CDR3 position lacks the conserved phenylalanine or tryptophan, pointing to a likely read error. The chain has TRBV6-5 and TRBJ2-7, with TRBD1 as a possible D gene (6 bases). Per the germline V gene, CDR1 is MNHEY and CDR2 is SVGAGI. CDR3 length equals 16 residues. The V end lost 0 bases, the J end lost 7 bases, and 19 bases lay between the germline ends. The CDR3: CASSYSSRGWDWEQYL. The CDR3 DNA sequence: TGTGCCAGCAGTTACTCGTCCAGGGGCTGGGATTGGGAGCAGTACCTC.

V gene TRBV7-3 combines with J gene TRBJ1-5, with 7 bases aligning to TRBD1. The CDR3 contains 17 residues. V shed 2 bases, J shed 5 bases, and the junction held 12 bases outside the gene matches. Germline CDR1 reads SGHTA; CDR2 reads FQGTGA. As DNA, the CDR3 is TGTGCCAGCAGCTTACGCATCAGGACAGGACGGGATCAGCCCCAGCATTTT. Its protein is CASSLRIRTGRDQPQHF.

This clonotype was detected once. CDR3 sequence: CSVVNVDEAFF. The CDR3 DNA follows: TGCAGCGTTGTTAATGTGGACGAAGCTTTCTTT. The rearrangement uses TRBV29-1 and TRBJ1-1; D is unclear. There are 11 residues in the CDR3. Trimming shortened V by 4 bases and J by 8 bases, and 11 bases separated the two germline ends. The germline CDR1 and CDR2 sequences are SQVTM and ANQGSEA.

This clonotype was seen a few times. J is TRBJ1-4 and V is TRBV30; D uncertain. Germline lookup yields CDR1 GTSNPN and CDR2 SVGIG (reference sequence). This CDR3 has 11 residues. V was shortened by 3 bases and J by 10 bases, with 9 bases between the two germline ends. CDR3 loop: CAWSAGRKLFF. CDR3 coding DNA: TGTGCCTGGAGCGCGGGAAGAAAACTGTTTTTT.